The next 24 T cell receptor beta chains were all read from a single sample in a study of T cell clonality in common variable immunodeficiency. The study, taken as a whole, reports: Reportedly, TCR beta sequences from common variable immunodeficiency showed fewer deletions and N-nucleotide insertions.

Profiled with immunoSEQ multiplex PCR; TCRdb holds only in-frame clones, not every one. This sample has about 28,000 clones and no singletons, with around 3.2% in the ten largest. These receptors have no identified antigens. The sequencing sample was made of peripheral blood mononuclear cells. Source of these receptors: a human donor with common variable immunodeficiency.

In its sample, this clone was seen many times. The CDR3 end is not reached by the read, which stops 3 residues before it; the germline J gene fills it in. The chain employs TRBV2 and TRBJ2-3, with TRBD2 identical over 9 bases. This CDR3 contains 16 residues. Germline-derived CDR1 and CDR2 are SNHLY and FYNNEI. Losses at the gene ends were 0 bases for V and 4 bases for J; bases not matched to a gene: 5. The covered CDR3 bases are TGTGCCAGCAGTGAAGCCGGCGGGAGGGTGGCAGATACG. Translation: CASSEAGGRVADT. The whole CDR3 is CASSEAGGRVADTQYF.

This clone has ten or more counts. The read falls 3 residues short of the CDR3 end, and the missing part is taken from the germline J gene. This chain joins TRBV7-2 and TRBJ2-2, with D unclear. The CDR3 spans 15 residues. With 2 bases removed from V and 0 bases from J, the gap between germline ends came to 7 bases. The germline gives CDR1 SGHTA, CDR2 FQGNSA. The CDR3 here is CASSLQVSNTGELFF. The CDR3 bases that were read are TGTGCCAGCAGCTTACAGGTCTCGAACACCGGGGAG.

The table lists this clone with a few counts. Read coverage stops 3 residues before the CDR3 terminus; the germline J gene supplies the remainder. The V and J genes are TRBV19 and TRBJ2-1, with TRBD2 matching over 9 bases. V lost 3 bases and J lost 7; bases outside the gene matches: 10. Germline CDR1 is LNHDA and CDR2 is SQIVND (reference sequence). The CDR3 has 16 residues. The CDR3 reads CASSILAGGPWNEQFF. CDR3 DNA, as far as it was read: TGTGCCAGTAGTATCTTGGCGGGAGGGCCGTGGAATGAG.

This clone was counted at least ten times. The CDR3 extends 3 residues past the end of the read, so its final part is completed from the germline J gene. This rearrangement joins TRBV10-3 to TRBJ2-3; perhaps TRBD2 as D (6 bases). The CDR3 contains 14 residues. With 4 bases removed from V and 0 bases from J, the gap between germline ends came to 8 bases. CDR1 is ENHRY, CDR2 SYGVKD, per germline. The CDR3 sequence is CAISVAVSTDTQYF. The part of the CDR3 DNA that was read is TGTGCCATCAGTGTAGCGGTTAGCACAGATACG.

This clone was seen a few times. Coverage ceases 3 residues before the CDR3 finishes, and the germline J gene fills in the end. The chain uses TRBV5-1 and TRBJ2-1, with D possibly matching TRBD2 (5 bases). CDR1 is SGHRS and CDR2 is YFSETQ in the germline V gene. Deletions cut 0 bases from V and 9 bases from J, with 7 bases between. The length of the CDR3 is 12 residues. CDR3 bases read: TGCGCCAGCAGCTTGGACGAGGGTGAG. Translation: CASSLDEGE. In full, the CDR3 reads CASSLDEGEQFF.

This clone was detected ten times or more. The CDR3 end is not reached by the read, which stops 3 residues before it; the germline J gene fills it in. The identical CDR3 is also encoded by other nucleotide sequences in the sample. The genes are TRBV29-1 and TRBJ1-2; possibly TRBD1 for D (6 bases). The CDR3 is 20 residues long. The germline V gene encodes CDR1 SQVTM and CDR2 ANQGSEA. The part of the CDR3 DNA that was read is TGCAGCGTTGAAGCTCGCAAGAAACAGGGTTTTTCCTACATCTCTTACGGC. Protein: CSVEARKKQGFSYISYG. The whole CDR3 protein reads CSVEARKKQGFSYISYGYTF. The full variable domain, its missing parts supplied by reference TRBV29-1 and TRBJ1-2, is SAVISQKPSRDICQRGTSLTIQCQVDSQVTMMFWYRQQPGQSLTLIATANQGSEATYESGFVIDKFPISRPNLTFSTLTVSNMSPEDSSIYLCSVEARKKQGFSYISYGYTFGSGTRLTVV.

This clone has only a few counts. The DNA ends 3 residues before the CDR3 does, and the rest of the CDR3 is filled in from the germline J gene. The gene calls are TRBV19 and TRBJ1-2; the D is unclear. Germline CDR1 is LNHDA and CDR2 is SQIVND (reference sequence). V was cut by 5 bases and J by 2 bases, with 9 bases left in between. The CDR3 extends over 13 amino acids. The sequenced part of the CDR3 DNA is TGTGCCAGTAGTCGTCGCGAGAACTATGGC. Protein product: CASSRRENYG. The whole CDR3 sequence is CASSRRENYGYTF. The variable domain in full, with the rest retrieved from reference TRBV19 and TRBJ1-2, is DGGITQSPKYLFRKEGQNVTLSCEQNLNHDAMYWYRQDPGQGLRLIYYSQIVNDFQKGDIAEGYSVSREKKESFPLTVTSAQKNPTAFYLCASSRRENYGYTFGSGTRLTVV.

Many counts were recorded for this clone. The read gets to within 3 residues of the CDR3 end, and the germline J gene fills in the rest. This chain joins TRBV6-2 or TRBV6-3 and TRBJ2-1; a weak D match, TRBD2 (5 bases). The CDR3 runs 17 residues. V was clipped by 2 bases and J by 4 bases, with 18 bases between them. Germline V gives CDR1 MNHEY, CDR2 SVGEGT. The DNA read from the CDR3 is TGTGCCAGCAGTTACCTCCCCGGCGGGCAGGAGTACAATGAG. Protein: CASSYLPGGQEYNE. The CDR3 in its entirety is CASSYLPGGQEYNEQFF.

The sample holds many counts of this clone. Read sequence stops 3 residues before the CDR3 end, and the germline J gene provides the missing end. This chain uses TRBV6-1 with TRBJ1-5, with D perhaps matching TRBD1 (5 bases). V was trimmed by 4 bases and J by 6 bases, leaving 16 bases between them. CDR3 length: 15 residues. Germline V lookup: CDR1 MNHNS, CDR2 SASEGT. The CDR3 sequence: CASSASNRNTQPQHF. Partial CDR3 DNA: TGTGCCAGCAGTGCGAGTAACAGGAACACTCAGCCC.

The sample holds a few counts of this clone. This chain's CDR3 is CASSIWTSGQGEQYF. The part of the CDR3 DNA that was read is TGTGCCAGTAGTATCTGGACTAGCGGACAGGGCGAG. The V call is TRBV19, the J call TRBJ2-7; 10 nucleotides agree with TRBD2. Coverage ceases 3 residues before the CDR3 finishes, and the germline J gene fills in the end. Trimming at V came to 3 bases and at J to 6 bases, leaving 8 bases not matched to a gene. The CDR3 is made up of 15 amino acids. CDR1 and CDR2 (germline): LNHDA, SQIVND (reference sequence).

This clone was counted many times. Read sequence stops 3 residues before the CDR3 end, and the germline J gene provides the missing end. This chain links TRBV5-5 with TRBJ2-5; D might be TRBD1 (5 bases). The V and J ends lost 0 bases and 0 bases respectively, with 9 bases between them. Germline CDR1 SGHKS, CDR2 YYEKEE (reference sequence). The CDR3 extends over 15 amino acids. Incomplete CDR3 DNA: TGTGCCAGCAGCTTGGCGCAGGGCAACCAAGAGACC. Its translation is CASSLAQGNQET. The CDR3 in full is CASSLAQGNQETQYF.

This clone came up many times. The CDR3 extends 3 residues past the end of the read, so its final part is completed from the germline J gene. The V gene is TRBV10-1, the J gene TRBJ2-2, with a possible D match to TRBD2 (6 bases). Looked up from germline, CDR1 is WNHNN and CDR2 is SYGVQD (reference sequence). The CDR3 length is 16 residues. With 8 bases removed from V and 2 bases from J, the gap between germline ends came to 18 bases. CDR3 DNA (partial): TGCGCCAGCGGAATCACCGGGACTTTAAACACCGGGGAG. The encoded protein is CASGITGTLNTGE. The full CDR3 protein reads CASGITGTLNTGELFF.

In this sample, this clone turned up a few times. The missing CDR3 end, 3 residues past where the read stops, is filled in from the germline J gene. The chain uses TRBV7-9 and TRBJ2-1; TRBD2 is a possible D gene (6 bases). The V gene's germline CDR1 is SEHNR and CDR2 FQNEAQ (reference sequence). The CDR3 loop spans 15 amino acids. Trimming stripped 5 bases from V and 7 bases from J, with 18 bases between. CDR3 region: CASSPPGVVLNEQFF. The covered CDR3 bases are TGTGCCAGCAGCCCGCCGGGGGTCGTCCTGAATGAG.

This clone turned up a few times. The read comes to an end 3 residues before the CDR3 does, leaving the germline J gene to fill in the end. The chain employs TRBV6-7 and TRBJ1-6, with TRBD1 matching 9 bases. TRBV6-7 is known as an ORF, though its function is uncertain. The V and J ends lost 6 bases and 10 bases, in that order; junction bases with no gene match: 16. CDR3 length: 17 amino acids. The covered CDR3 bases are TGTGCCAGCAGGTCATACGGGACAGGGCGACTCTTATCACCC. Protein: CASRSYGTGRLLSP. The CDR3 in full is CASRSYGTGRLLSPLHF.

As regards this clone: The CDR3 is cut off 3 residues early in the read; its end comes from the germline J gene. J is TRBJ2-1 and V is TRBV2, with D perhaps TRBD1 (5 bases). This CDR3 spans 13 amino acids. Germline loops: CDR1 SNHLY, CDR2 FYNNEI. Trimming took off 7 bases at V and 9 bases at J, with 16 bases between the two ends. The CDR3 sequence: CASKGVKGSEQFF. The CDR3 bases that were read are TGTGCCAGCAAAGGGGTCAAAGGGTCTGAG.

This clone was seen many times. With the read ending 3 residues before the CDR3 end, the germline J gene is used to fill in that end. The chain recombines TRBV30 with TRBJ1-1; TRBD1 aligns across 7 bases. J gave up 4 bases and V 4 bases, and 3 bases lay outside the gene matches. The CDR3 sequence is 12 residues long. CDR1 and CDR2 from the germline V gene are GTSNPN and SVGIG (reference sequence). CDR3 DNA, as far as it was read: TGTGCCTGGAACAGGGGAGGCACTGAA. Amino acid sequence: CAWNRGGTE. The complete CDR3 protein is CAWNRGGTEAFF.

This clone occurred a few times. The DNA read from the CDR3 is TGTGCCAGCAGCACCGGGACAGTTGCAGATACG. Its protein is CASSTGTVADT. The full CDR3 reads CASSTGTVADTQYF. The V and J genes are TRBV11-3 and TRBJ2-3, with 7 bases that match TRBD1. The CDR3 end is not reached by the read, which stops 3 residues before it; the germline J gene fills it in. The germline gives CDR1 SGHNT, CDR2 YENEEA. J lost 4 bases, V lost 5 bases, and 6 bases had no gene match. This CDR3 has 14 amino acids.

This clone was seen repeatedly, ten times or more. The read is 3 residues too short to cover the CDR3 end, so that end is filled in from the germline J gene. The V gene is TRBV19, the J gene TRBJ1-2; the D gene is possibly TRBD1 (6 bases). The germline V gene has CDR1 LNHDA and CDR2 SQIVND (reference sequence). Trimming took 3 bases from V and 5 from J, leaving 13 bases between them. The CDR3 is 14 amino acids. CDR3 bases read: TGTGCCAGTAGTATTACTTGGACAGAGTATGGC. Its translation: CASSITWTEYG. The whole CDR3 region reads CASSITWTEYGYTF.

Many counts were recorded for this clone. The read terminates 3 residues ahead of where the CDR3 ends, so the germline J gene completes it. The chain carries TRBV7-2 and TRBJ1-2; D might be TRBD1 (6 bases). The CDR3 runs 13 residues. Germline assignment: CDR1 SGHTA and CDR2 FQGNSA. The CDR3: CASSLYREEGYTF. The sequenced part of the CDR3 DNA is TGTGCCAGCAGCTTATACAGGGAAGAAGGC.

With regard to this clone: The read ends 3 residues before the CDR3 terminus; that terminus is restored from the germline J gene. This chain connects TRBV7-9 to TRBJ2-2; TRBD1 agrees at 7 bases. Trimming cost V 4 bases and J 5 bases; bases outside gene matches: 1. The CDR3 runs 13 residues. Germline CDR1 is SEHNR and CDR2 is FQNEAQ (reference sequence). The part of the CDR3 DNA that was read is TGTGCCAGCAGCTCAGGGGGAACCGGGGAG. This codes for CASSSGGTGE. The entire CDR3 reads CASSSGGTGELFF.

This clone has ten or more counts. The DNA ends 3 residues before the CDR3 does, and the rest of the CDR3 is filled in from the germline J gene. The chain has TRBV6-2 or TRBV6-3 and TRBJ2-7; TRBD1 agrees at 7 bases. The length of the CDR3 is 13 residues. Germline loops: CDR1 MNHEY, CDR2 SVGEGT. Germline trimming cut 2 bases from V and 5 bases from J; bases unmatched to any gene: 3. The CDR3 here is CASSYNRGHEQYF. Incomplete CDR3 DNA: TGTGCCAGCAGTTACAACAGGGGCCACGAG.

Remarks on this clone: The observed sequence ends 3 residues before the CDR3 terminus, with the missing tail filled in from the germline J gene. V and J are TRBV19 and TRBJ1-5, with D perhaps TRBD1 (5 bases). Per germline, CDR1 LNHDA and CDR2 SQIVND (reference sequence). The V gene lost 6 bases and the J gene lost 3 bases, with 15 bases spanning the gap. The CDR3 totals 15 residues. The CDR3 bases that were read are TGTGCCAGTAGCCCGACAGAAGTAATCAATCAGCCC. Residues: CASSPTEVINQP. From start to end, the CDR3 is CASSPTEVINQPQHF. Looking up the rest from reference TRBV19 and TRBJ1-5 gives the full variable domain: DGGITQSPKYLFRKEGQNVTLSCEQNLNHDAMYWYRQDPGQGLRLIYYSQIVNDFQKGDIAEGYSVSREKKESFPLTVTSAQKNPTAFYLCASSPTEVINQPQHFGDGTRLSIL.

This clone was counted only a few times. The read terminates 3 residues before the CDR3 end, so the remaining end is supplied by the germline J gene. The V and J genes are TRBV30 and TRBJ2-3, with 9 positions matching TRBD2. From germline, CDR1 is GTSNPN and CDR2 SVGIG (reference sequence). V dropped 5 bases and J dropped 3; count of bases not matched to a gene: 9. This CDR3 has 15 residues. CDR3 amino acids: CAWVRAGGLTDTQYF. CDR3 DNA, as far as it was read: TGTGCCTGGGTACGAGCGGGGGGATTGACAGATACG.

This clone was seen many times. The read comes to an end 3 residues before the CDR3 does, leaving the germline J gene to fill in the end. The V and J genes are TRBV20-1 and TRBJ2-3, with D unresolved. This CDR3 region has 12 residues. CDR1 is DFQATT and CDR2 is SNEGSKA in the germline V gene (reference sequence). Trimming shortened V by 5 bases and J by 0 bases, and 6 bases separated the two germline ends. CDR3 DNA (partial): TGCAGTGCTCCAGTCAGCACAGATACG. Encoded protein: CSAPVSTDT. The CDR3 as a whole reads CSAPVSTDTQYF.